Listed here are 21 T cell receptor beta chains from one sample, sequenced in a study of T cells in Graves' hyperthyroidism and ophthalmopathy (dated by TCRdb to the late 2010s). The library was built by means of multiplex PCR. The reads were generated on an Illumina HiSeq 2000. TCR beta CDR3 regions were amplified from RNA transcripts. For the first round of RT-PCR on the TCR CDR3, the HTBI primer set was used together with the Qiagen OneStep RT-PCR kit. The raw public reads went through TCRdb reprocessing: fastp at Q25, MiXCR clone calling, in-frame beta chains kept. Under each unique CDR3 protein, matching rows form one entry showing the most common genes and DNA. The sample profile shows roughly 300,000 distinct CDR3 sequences; 11% to 15% of them were found once. Clones ranked in the top ten supply 20% to 25% of the sample. Sequenced: blood. Every receptor here comes from a woman aged 25 to 45 with Graves' hyperthyroidism.

This chain joins TRBV5-1 and TRBJ2-1; 11 nucleotides match TRBD2. CDR1 is SGHRS and CDR2 is YFSETQ in the germline V gene. This CDR3 has 15 amino acids. V lost 2 bases, J lost 8 bases, and 6 bases stayed unmatched. The CDR3 nucleotides read TGCGCCAGCAGCTTCCTAGCGGGAGGTCTGGATGAGCAGTTCTTC. Encoded protein: CASSFLAGGLDEQFF.

The chain uses TRBV15 and TRBJ1-5; 7 nucleotides match TRBD1. Per germline, CDR1 LNHNV and CDR2 YYDKDF (reference sequence). This CDR3 has 14 amino acids. V was pared by 3 bases and J by 7 bases, with 6 bases of the junction left unmatched. Here the CDR3 reads CATSRTTGNQPQHF. CDR3 coding DNA: TGTGCCACCAGCAGGACGACAGGGAACCAGCCCCAGCATTTT. The entire variable domain, with the rest obtained from reference TRBV15 and TRBJ1-5, is as follows: DAMVIQNPRYQVTQFGKPVTLSCSQTLNHNVMYWYQQKSSQAPKLLFHYYDKDFNNEADTPDNFQSRRPNTSFCFLDIRSPGLGDTAMYLCATSRTTGNQPQHFGDGTRLSIL.

A note on this clonotype: The CDR3 does not end in the conserved phenylalanine or tryptophan, so this is likely a read error. V is TRBV7-9 and J is TRBJ2-3; weak D call: TRBD2 (5 bases). The ends were cut back, 5 bases at V and 0 bases at J, with 15 bases in the middle. CDR3 length: 16 amino acids. Germline V gene lookup returns CDR1 SEHNR and CDR2 FQNEAQ (reference sequence). CDR3 bases: TGTGCCAGCAGCATGTACTCTAGGACTAGCACAGATACGCAGTATTCT. It translates to CASSMYSRTSTDTQYS.

In its sample, this clonotype was seen many times. The gene calls are TRBV28 and TRBJ2-7; possibly TRBD2 for D (5 bases). This CDR3 contains 15 residues. Germline loops: CDR1 MDHEN, CDR2 SYDVKM. The V end lost 7 bases, the J end lost 6 bases, and 22 bases lay between the germline ends. In DNA, the CDR3 is TGTGCCAGCAACTACGATGGTGAGGGAGTTTCCGAGCAGTACTTC. It yields the protein CASNYDGEGVSEQYF. The whole variable domain, filled in from reference TRBV28 and TRBJ2-7, reads DVKVTQSSRYLVKRTGEKVFLECVQDMDHENMFWYRQDPGLGLRLIYFSYDVKMKEKGDIPEGYSVSREKKERFSLILESASTNQTSMYLCASNYDGEGVSEQYFGPGTRLTVT.

The J gene is TRBJ2-5, the V gene TRBV27; no reliable D call. The V and J ends lost 6 bases and 4 bases respectively, with 15 bases between them. The CDR3 contains 14 residues. From germline, CDR1 is MNHEY and CDR2 SMNVEV (reference sequence). CDR3 region: CASRRRNLGETQYF. In DNA, the CDR3 is TGTGCCAGCAGACGACGGAACCTAGGAGAGACCCAGTACTTC.

The chain recombines TRBV29-1 with TRBJ2-3; TRBD2 agrees at 8 bases. CDR1 is SQVTM, CDR2 ANQGSEA, per germline. Unmatched junction bases numbered 11, after V lost 3 bases and J lost 0 bases. The CDR3 is 17 residues long. CDR3 DNA sequence: TGCAGCGTTGATCAAGGGCGGCGGGAGGCCAGCACAGATACGCAGTATTTT. Its translation is CSVDQGRREASTDTQYF.

At least ten counts were recorded for this clonotype. This chain uses TRBV28 with TRBJ2-7; tentatively, D is TRBD2 (5 bases). V gave up 6 bases and J gave up 0 bases, with 9 bases separating them. The CDR3 is 13 amino acids. Germline assignment: CDR1 MDHEN and CDR2 SYDVKM. The DNA of the CDR3 is TGTGCCAGCAGCTTAACTAGCTCCTACGAGCAGTACTTC. This encodes CASSLTSSYEQYF.

This clonotype was recorded only once. CDR3 nucleotides: TGTGCCAGCAGCTCTGGTGAGGAAAAACTGTTTTTT. This sequence encodes CASSSGEEKLFF. V and J are TRBV7-9 and TRBJ1-4; D is ambiguous. The CDR3 consists of 12 residues. The V end was cut by 4 bases, the J end by 8 bases, with 8 bases between. Per the germline V gene, CDR1 is SEHNR and CDR2 is FQNEAQ (reference sequence). The entire variable domain, with the rest obtained from reference TRBV7-9 and TRBJ1-4, is as follows: DTGVSQNPRHKITKRGQNVTFRCDPISEHNRLYWYRQTLGQGPEFLTYFQNEAQLEKSRLLSDRFSAERPKGSFSTLEIQRTEQGDSAMYLCASSSGEEKLFFGSGTQLSVL.

Remarks on this clonotype: This may come from a read error, since a much larger clone is one base off. The CDR3 end shows no conserved phenylalanine or tryptophan, and so a read error is likely. This chain joins TRBV6-5 and TRBJ1-6; TRBD1 agrees at 8 bases. The CDR3 spans 13 residues. V dropped 4 bases and J dropped 8; count of bases not matched to a gene: 1. CDR1 and CDR2 from the germline V gene are MNHEY and SVGAGI. The CDR3: CASSLDRDSPLHL. The CDR3 bases are TGTGCCAGCAGTTTGGACAGGGATTCACCCCTCCACCTT.

There are a few counts of this clonotype. The chain links TRBV10-1 to TRBJ1-1; 8 bases match TRBD1. This CDR3 is 16 amino acids long. Germline trimming cut 2 bases from V and 4 bases from J; bases unmatched to any gene: 9. Germline CDR1 WNHNN, CDR2 SYGVQD (reference sequence). The CDR3 DNA sequence: TGCGCCAGCAGTGAGGGACAGGGATCGTTTCCCACTGAAGCTTTCTTT. This translates into CASSEGQGSFPTEAFF.

Many counts were recorded for this clonotype. The J gene is TRBJ2-2, the V gene TRBV28; D tentatively fits TRBD1 or TRBD2 (5 bases each). Germline V CDR1 and CDR2: MDHEN, SYDVKM. The V gene lost 8 bases and the J gene lost 8 bases, with 15 bases spanning the gap. The CDR3 sequence is 13 residues long. As DNA, the CDR3 is TGTGCCAGCCTCTTTAGGGGAGAGGGGGAGCTGTTTTTT. Translating gives CASLFRGEGELFF.

This clonotype turned up a few times. The chain has TRBV5-1 and TRBJ2-1, with a possible D match to TRBD2 (5 bases). V lost 0 bases, J lost 0 bases, and 7 bases lay in between. The germline gives CDR1 SGHRS, CDR2 YFSETQ. The CDR3 consists of 15 residues. The CDR3 nucleotides read TGCGCCAGCAGCTTGGCTAGCCTCTCCTACAATGAGCAGTTCTTC. Its translation is CASSLASLSYNEQFF. The entire variable domain, with the rest obtained from reference TRBV5-1 and TRBJ2-1, is as follows: KAGVTQTPRYLIKTRGQQVTLSCSPISGHRSVSWYQQTPGQGLQFLFEYFSETQRNKGNFPGRFSGRQFSNSRSEMNVSTLELGDSALYLCASSLASLSYNEQFFGPGTRLTVL.

This clonotype was detected ten times or more. The V call is TRBV5-1, the J call TRBJ1-1; D uncertain. Germline V gene sequence: CDR1 SGHRS, CDR2 YFSETQ. The CDR3 has 15 amino acids. The V gene lost 4 bases and the J gene lost 1 base, with 14 bases spanning the gap. CDR3 residues: CASSPETGSNTEAFF. The CDR3 region has the DNA TGCGCCAGCAGCCCAGAAACGGGATCGAACACTGAAGCTTTCTTT.

The J gene is TRBJ2-1, the V gene TRBV7-6; D gene unclear. Trimming took off 4 bases at V and 2 bases at J, with 9 bases between the two ends. This CDR3 spans 14 amino acids. Germline V gene sequence: CDR1 SGHVS, CDR2 FNYEAQ. The CDR3 region has the DNA TGTGCCAGCAGCTACGCCGGGCCCTACAATGAGCAGTTCTTC. It is translated as CASSYAGPYNEQFF. The variable domain in full, completed from reference TRBV7-6 and TRBJ2-1, reads GAGVSQSPRYKVTKRGQDVALRCDPISGHVSLYWYRQALGQGPEFLTYFNYEAQQDKSGLPNDRFSAERPEGSISTLTIQRTEQRDSAMYRCASSYAGPYNEQFFGPGTRLTVL.

This clonotype has a handful of counts. V and J are TRBV28 and TRBJ2-1, with 11 positions matching TRBD2. J lost 6 bases, V lost 6 bases, and 28 bases had no gene match. This CDR3 is built from 22 residues. The germline gives CDR1 MDHEN, CDR2 SYDVKM. The CDR3 nucleotides read TGTGCCAGCAGGCCCTCGTTCAACCGTTCCCCCCCACTAGCGGGAGTTGTCAATGAGCAGTTCTTC. Translation gives CASRPSFNRSPPLAGVVNEQFF.

This sequence joins TRBV19 and TRBJ2-1, with 9 positions matching TRBD2. The length of the CDR3 is 15 residues. Germline V gene data show CDR1 as LNHDA and CDR2 as SQIVND (reference sequence). The V gene end was trimmed by 7 bases and the J gene end by 10 bases; junction bases not matched to a gene: 14. CDR3 nucleotides: TGTGCCAGTAAATCTACTAGCGGGTCGGCAGGAGAGCAGTTCTTC. This codes for CASKSTSGSAGEQFF. Using reference TRBV19 and TRBJ2-1 for the parts outside the CDR3, the full variable domain is DGGITQSPKYLFRKEGQNVTLSCEQNLNHDAMYWYRQDPGQGLRLIYYSQIVNDFQKGDIAEGYSVSREKKESFPLTVTSAQKNPTAFYLCASKSTSGSAGEQFFGPGTRLTVL.

This clonotype appeared many times. The rearrangement uses TRBV28 and TRBJ2-1; 14 bases line up with TRBD2. The CDR3 covers 17 residues. After removal of 6 bases from V and 5 bases from J, the junction contained 9 bases not matched to a gene. Germline values: CDR1 MDHEN, CDR2 SYDVKM. The CDR3 DNA follows: TGTGCCAGCAGGGTACCGGGACTAGCGGGAGACCACAATGAGCAGTTCTTC. Amino acids: CASRVPGLAGDHNEQFF.

This clonotype was seen repeatedly, ten times or more. The CDR3 nucleotides are TGCAGCGTACAACAGAGACCAACAGATACGCAGTATTTT. As protein: CSVQQRPTDTQYF. This chain uses TRBV29-1 with TRBJ2-3; no firm D call. V was shortened by 6 bases and J by 3 bases, with 13 bases between the two germline ends. Germline V lookup: CDR1 SQVTM, CDR2 ANQGSEA. The CDR3 has 13 residues.

This clonotype was recorded many times. The CDR3 here is CASSEKRGIEQFF. The CDR3, as DNA: TGTGCCAGCAGCGAAAAAAGGGGCATTGAGCAGTTCTTC. This chain joins TRBV2 and TRBJ2-1; tentatively, D is TRBD1 (5 bases). Trimming removed 6 bases from V and 9 bases from J, with 15 bases in between. CDR1 and CDR2 from the germline V gene are SNHLY and FYNNEI. There are 13 residues in the CDR3.

The table lists this clonotype with a few counts. The CDR3 sequence: CSVGTDLPYEQYF. CDR3 nucleotides: TGCAGCGTTGGGACGGATTTACCCTACGAGCAGTACTTC. V usage is TRBV29-1 and J usage is TRBJ2-7; no firm D call. V was cut by 4 bases and J by 2 bases, with 12 bases left in between. CDR3 length equals 13 residues. From germline, CDR1 is SQVTM and CDR2 ANQGSEA.

DNA of the CDR3: TGCAGCGTTGAGGGTGAGGGCTATACGCAGTATTTT. It yields the protein CSVEGEGYTQYF. The chain joins TRBV29-1 to TRBJ2-3; weak D call: TRBD2 (5 bases). The length of the CDR3 is 12 residues. Trimming took off 3 bases at V and 7 bases at J, with 11 bases between the two ends. Germline assignment: CDR1 SQVTM and CDR2 ANQGSEA.